Listed below are T cell receptor beta chains from one sample, sequenced in a study of blood T cell repertoires in COVID-19. TCRdb keeps only in-frame clones here, not all; method: immunoSEQ multiplex PCR. The repertoire holds about 250,000 clones, with over 80% as singletons. Sequenced input: peripheral blood. These receptors all stem from a middle-aged man with acute or convalescent COVID-19. Each CDR3 is given with its conserved first and last residue. D genes are given only for firm matches. Not every row has a clone size; where given, it reads once, few, many or a size class.

clone size,V gene,D gene,J gene,CDR3 protein,CDR3 DNA
-,TRBV9,-,TRBJ1-4,CASSVLQGGEKLFF,TGTGCCAGCAGCGTTCTACAGGGCGGCGAAAAACTGTTTTTT
-,TRBV7-3,-,TRBJ1-1,CASSLSSGMNTEAFF,TGTGCCAGCAGTTTAAGCTCGGGTATGAACACTGAAGCTTTCTTT
few,TRBV2,-,TRBJ1-5,CASSPTNSNQPQHF,TGTGCCAGCAGCCCTACGAATAGCAATCAGCCCCAGCATTTT
-,TRBV12-5,TRBD1,TRBJ2-3,CASGYRGRDTQYF,TGTGCTAGTGGTTACAGGGGGCGAGATACGCAGTATTTT
few,TRBV29-1,TRBD1,TRBJ1-2,CSVVPGTDFYGYTF,TGCAGCGTGGTACCCGGGACAGACTTCTATGGCTACACCTTC
-,TRBV11-3,TRBD2,TRBJ2-5,CASSLGLLAGRQETQYF,TGTGCCAGCAGCCTTGGGCTACTAGCGGGGCGACAAGAGACCCAGTACTTC
few,TRBV19,-,TRBJ1-5,CATTTSDQPQHF,TGCGCCACAACCACGAGCGATCAGCCCCAGCATTTT
few,TRBV6-5,-,TRBJ1-1,CASPGNTEAFF,TGTGCCAGCCCAGGGAACACTGAAGCTTTCTTT
-,TRBV18,TRBD2,TRBJ2-7,CASSTSGSSYEQYF,TGTGCCAGCTCGACTAGCGGAAGCTCCTACGAGCAGTACTTC
once,TRBV9,TRBD1,TRBJ1-1,CASSVGGTANTEAFF,TGTGCCAGCAGCGTAGGGGGGACAGCTAACACTGAAGCTTTCTTT
few,TRBV30,TRBD1,TRBJ1-6,CAWGGQGGRSPLHF,TGTGCCTGGGGGGGACAGGGAGGCAGATCACCCCTCCACTTT
-,TRBV7-3,TRBD1,TRBJ2-1,CASSTVGTGNNEQFF,TGTGCCAGCAGCACTGTGGGGACAGGGAACAATGAGCAGTTCTTC
-,TRBV3-1/TRBV3-2,-,TRBJ2-5,CASSQVGGGETQYF,TGTGCCAGCAGCCAAGTCGGGGGTGGGGAGACCCAGTACTTC
-,TRBV4-2,TRBD2,TRBJ2-7,CASSQRVGTSAYEQYF,TGTGCCAGCAGCCAAAGGGTCGGGACTAGCGCCTACGAGCAGTACTTC
-,TRBV5-3,TRBD1,TRBJ2-7,CARSTRDRENYEQYF,TGTGCCAGAAGCACCCGAGACAGGGAGAACTACGAGCAGTACTTC
once,TRBV18,TRBD2,TRBJ2-2,CASSLLASLTDTGELFF,TGTGCCAGCTCATTACTAGCGTCTTTAACGGACACCGGGGAGCTGTTTTTT
-,TRBV15,-,TRBJ1-5,CATSSSLGGQINQPQHF,TGTGCCACCAGCAGTTCTTTGGGAGGGCAAATTAATCAGCCCCAGCATTTT
-,TRBV7-9,-,TRBJ2-3,CASSLQGGGTDTQYF,TGTGCCAGCAGCTTACAGGGAGGAGGCACAGATACGCAGTATTTT
-,TRBV24-1,TRBD1,TRBJ2-5,CATSDPRQGAGETQYF,TGTGCCACCAGTGATCCGCGACAGGGGGCGGGAGAGACCCAGTACTTC
-,TRBV12-5,-,TRBJ1-2,CASGLGGQFGYTF,TGTGCTAGTGGTTTGGGCGGACAGTTTGGCTACACCTTC
-,TRBV19,-,TRBJ2-4,CASTQGLANIQYF,TGTGCCAGTACTCAGGGGTTAGCGAACATTCAGTACTTC
-,TRBV6-6,TRBD1,TRBJ1-5,CASSTLRDRRQPQHF,TGTGCCAGCAGCACCTTACGGGACAGAAGGCAGCCCCAGCATTTT
-,TRBV19,TRBD1,TRBJ1-1,CASCRDSLNTEAFF,TGTGCCAGTTGCCGGGACAGCTTGAACACTGAAGCTTTCTTT
-,TRBV28,TRBD1,TRBJ1-1,CASSWGTENTEAFF,TGTGCCAGCAGTTGGGGGACAGAGAACACTGAAGCTTTCTTT
few,TRBV5-1,TRBD2,TRBJ2-7,CASSLASVAGRYEQYF,TGCGCCAGCAGCTTGGCCTCAGTAGCGGGAAGGTACGAGCAGTACTTC
-,TRBV11-3,-,TRBJ1-1,CASSFNGNTEAFF,TGTGCCAGCAGCTTCAACGGGAACACTGAAGCTTTCTTT
-,TRBV2,TRBD2,TRBJ2-1,CASRGTSLSEQFF,TGTGCCAGCAGGGGGACTAGCCTGAGTGAGCAGTTCTTC
-,TRBV29-1,TRBD1,TRBJ1-5,CSVGTGDQPQHF,TGCAGCGTTGGGACAGGGGATCAGCCCCAGCATTTT
-,TRBV25-1,-,TRBJ2-5,CASRGRTAGETQYF,TGTGCCAGCAGGGGACGGACCGCGGGGGAGACCCAGTACTTC
-,TRBV4-3,-,TRBJ2-1,CASSQGTVAASDEQFF,TGCGCCAGCAGCCAAGGAACGGTAGCGGCTTCGGATGAGCAGTTCTTC
-,TRBV27,-,TRBJ2-1,CASSRQSSYNEQFF,TGTGCCAGCAGTCGACAGAGTTCGTACAATGAGCAGTTCTTC
-,TRBV9,-,TRBJ2-7,CASGDLYEQYF,TGTGCCAGCGGCGACTTGTACGAGCAGTACTTC
few,TRBV7-9,TRBD1,TRBJ2-2,CASRPGQGFTGELFF,TGTGCCAGCAGGCCGGGACAGGGATTCACCGGGGAGCTGTTTTTT
-,TRBV6-5,-,TRBJ1-2,CASSRQQGIGGYTF,TGTGCCAGCAGCCGGCAACAGGGAATTGGTGGCTACACCTTC
-,TRBV18,TRBD2,TRBJ2-1,CASSLNYGRADEQFF,TGTGCCAGCTCACTGAATTACGGGAGGGCGGATGAGCAGTTCTTC
few,TRBV2,-,TRBJ1-3,CASSEGQASGNTIYF,TGTGCCAGCAGTGAAGGACAGGCCTCTGGAAACACCATATATTTT
-,TRBV5-4,-,TRBJ2-1,CASSLESGSEQFF,TGTGCCAGCAGCTTGGAGTCGGGAAGTGAGCAGTTCTTC
-,TRBV5-8,TRBD1,TRBJ2-1,CASSFGTGLNEQFF,TGTGCCAGCAGCTTTGGGACAGGGCTCAATGAGCAGTTCTTC
-,TRBV28,TRBD1,TRBJ1-2,CASRTDRGVHYGYTF,TGTGCCAGCAGAACCGACAGGGGGGTTCACTATGGCTACACCTTC
few,TRBV6-4,TRBD2,TRBJ2-1,CASSDSTSGSNEQFF,TGTGCCAGCAGTGACTCGACTAGCGGGAGCAATGAGCAGTTCTTC
-,TRBV5-1,TRBD1,TRBJ1-2,CASSFSQGAHGYTF,TGCGCCAGCAGCTTCTCACAGGGGGCACATGGCTACACCTTC
-,TRBV19,-,TRBJ1-5,CASSMAEGHPQHF,TGTGCCAGTAGTATGGCGGAGGGGCACCCCCAGCATTTT
-,TRBV18,TRBD1,TRBJ1-5,CASSPQGASNQPQHF,TGTGCCAGCTCACCACAGGGGGCGAGCAATCAGCCCCAGCATTTT
-,TRBV7-9,-,TRBJ1-4,CASSLGFGTGKLFF,TGTGCCAGCAGCTTAGGTTTTGGTACCGGGAAACTGTTTTTT
-,TRBV19,TRBD2,TRBJ2-4,CASSTGTSGRVAKNIQYF,TGTGCCAGTAGTACAGGGACTAGCGGAAGAGTAGCCAAAAACATTCAGTACTTC
-,TRBV19,TRBD2,TRBJ2-1,CASSDLTSGVGNEQFF,TGTGCCAGTAGTGACCTGACTAGCGGCGTTGGCAATGAGCAGTTCTTC
-,TRBV7-2,TRBD1,TRBJ2-7,CASSTGQGRYYEQYF,TGTGCCAGCAGCACCGGACAGGGGAGATACTACGAGCAGTACTTC
-,TRBV9,TRBD1,TRBJ1-3,CASSVLQGAGGNTIYF,TGTGCCAGCAGCGTACTCCAGGGGGCAGGAGGAAACACCATATATTTT
-,TRBV5-5,-,TRBJ2-2,CASSLGRVGTGELFF,TGTGCCAGCAGCTTGGGCAGGGTAGGCACCGGGGAGCTGTTTTTT
-,TRBV11-2,TRBD2,TRBJ2-5,CASSPQMLAGQETQYF,TGTGCCAGCAGCCCGCAGATGTTAGCGGGGCAAGAGACCCAGTACTTC
-,TRBV29-1,-,TRBJ2-5,CSVQMETQYF,TGCAGCGTTCAGATGGAGACCCAGTACTTC